The source of this T cell receptor (beta chain) is a study of shared clonotypes between healthy human individuals. Overall study results and limits: Researchers sampled only blood; tissue repertoires likely differ. What naive subsets generally showed was a larger estimated richness than memory subsets showed.

Assay: immunoSEQ multiplex PCR; the TCRdb copy retains only in-frame clones and omits some. The sample contains 630,000 or so clones, 98% of which appear only once. Naive CD8 cells were CD45RO-negative, positively selected for CCR7, excluding terminally differentiated effector memory CD45RA+ cells. In the case of this clone: Its antigen is not identified.

The receptor was isolated from a man younger than 45 in good health. Sequencing input: naive CD8+ T cells sorted from blood.

CDR3 in amino acids: CASSITRISYNEQFF. CDR3 DNA sequence: TGTGCCAGCAGCATAACGAGGATCTCCTACAATGAGCAGTTCTTC. This chain joins TRBV7-9 and TRBJ2-1; no clear D gene. The V and J ends lost 5 bases and 0 bases respectively, with 11 bases between them. CDR3 length: 15 residues. CDR1 SEHNR and CDR2 FQNEAQ come from the germline V gene (reference sequence).